This T cell receptor beta chain stems from a study of T cells after yellow fever vaccination. Each CDR3 protein gets one entry after TCRdb re-called the 5' RACE reads with MiXCR. Of 250,000 or so distinct CDR3 sequences in the sample, 3.6% were seen once. This clonotype was observed many times. CDR3 length: 12 residues. Per the germline V gene, CDR1 is SGHRS and CDR2 is YFSETQ. Between the trimmed V and J ends, which lost 4 bases and 7 bases, there was a span of 8 bases. This sample comprised PBMCs, obtained 15 days after the yellow fever booster vaccination. This TCR derives from a man younger than 35 who received the YFV17D yellow fever vaccine. The rearrangement uses TRBV5-1 and TRBJ2-2; D gene ambiguous. The CDR3 coding sequence is TGCGCCAGCAGCCAGGACCTCGGGGAGCTGTTTTTT. It specifies CASSQDLGELFF.